This T cell receptor beta chain was observed in a study of CD8 T cells in Susac syndrome. About the study: At the time their blood was drawn, patients with Susac syndrome were either therapy-naive, on corticosteroids (with some of them also receiving intravenous immunoglobulin), or on intravenous immunoglobulin alone.

RNA amounts of roughly 0.5 to 1 ug underwent reverse transcription with random hexamers. By means of immunoSEQ multiplex PCR, TCR beta CDR3 spanning 54 Vbeta and 13 Jbeta underwent amplification. One entry per CDR3 protein results from TCRdb running MiXCR on the immunoSEQ multiplex PCR reads. The data contain under 200,000 distinct CDR3 sequences, 94% of them singletons. The CDR3 is 14 amino acids. With 7 bases removed from V and 7 bases from J, the gap between germline ends came to 20 bases. Looked up from germline, CDR1 is SGHAT and CDR2 is FQNNGV. This clonotype was recorded a few times. This sequence joins TRBV11-2 and TRBJ2-7; the D gene could be TRBD1 or TRBD2 (6 bases each). The sequence was obtained from a human donor with Susac syndrome. The sample comprised CD4+ T cells from PBMCs. CDR3 protein: CASTSFRGREEQYF. DNA for the CDR3: TGTGCCAGCACCTCCTTCCGGGGGCGGGAAGAGCAGTACTTC.